This TCR beta chain derives from a study of CD8 T cells in ankylosing spondylitis. General study points: In ankylosing spondylitis patients, matched synovial fluid reportedly showed significant enrichment of disease-linked clones.

Via MiXCR, TCRdb re-called the 5' RACE reads, giving one row per CDR3 protein. The sample contains hundreds of thousands of distinct CDR3 sequences, roughly 22% of which appear only once. Turning to this clonotype: Its cognate antigen is unknown.

The germline gives CDR1 MNHNS, CDR2 SASEGT. V dropped 7 bases and J dropped 1 base, with 14 bases sitting between them. This CDR3 contains 14 residues. The TCR originated in a male donor with ankylosing spondylitis or in good health (not recorded which). The sequencing sample was made of blood, either unsorted or a sorted T cell fraction (not recorded which). The chain links TRBV6-1 to TRBJ2-7; D uncertain. The chain's CDR3 is CASTPVASSYEQYF. Here the CDR3 DNA reads TGTGCCAGCACCCCGGTGGCATCTTCCTACGAGCAGTACTTC.